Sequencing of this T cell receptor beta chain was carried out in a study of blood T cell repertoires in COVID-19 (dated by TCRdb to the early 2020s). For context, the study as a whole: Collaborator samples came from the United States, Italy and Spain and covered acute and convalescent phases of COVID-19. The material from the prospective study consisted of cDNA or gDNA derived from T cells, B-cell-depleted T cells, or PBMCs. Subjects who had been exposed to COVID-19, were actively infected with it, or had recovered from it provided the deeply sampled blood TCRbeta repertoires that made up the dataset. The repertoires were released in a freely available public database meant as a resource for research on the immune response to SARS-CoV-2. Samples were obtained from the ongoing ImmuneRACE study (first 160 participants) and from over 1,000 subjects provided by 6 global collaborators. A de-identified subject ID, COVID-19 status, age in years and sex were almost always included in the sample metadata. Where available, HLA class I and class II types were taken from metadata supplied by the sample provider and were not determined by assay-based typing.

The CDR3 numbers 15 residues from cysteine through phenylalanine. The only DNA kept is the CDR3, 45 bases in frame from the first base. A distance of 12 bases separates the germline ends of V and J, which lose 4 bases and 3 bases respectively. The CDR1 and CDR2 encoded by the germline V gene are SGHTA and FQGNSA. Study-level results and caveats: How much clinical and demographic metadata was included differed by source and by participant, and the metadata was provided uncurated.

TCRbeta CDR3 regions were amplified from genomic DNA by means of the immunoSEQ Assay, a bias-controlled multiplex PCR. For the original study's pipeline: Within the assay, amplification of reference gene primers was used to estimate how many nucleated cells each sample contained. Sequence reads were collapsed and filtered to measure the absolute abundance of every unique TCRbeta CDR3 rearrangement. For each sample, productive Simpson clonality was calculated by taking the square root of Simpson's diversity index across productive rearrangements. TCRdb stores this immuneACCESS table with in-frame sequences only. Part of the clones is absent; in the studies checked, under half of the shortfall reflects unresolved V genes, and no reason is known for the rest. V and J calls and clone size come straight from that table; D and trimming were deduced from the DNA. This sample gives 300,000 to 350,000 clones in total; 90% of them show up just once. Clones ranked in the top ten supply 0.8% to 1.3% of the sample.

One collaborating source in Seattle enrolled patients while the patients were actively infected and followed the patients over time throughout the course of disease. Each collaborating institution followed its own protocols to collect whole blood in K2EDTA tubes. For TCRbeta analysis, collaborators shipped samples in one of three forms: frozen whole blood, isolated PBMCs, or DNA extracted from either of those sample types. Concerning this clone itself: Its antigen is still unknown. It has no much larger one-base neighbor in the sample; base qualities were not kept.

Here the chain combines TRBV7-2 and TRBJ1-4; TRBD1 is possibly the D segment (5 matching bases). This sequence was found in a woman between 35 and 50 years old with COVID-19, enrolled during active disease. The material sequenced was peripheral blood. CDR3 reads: CASSSPGQANEKLFF. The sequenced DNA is TGTGCCAGCAGCTCGCCCGGACAAGCTAATGAAAAACTGTTTTTT.